The subject of this entry is one T cell receptor beta chain. At least ten counts were recorded for this clonotype. Its specific antigen is unknown. Qualities for individual bases were not recorded, and no much larger clone is one base off. These reads were obtained on an Illumina HiSeq 1500. TCRdb handled the public reads itself, with Q25 trimming in fastp and clone calling in MiXCR, and kept productive beta chains. Records with the same CDR3 protein are collapsed into one entry carrying the most frequent genes and DNA. In this sample the table shows roughly 920,000 distinct CDR3 sequences, approximately 31% of which occur a single time. The ten largest clones add up to over 10% of the sample. This entry is derived from a study of T cell repertoires in cytomegalovirus infection (dated by TCRdb to about 2019). A note on the overall study: Peptide stimulations targeted recently identified HLA-C-restricted CMV epitopes, whose presentation resists viral immunomodulation, together with well-studied HLA-B-restricted epitopes. The HLA type of each donor mattered for the analysis, because public TCR beta signatures pointed to carriage of CMV infection along with the matching HLA type. The investigation overall reported the following: In both this cohort and an independent cohort of 350 or so donors, the cumulative frequency of public TCR beta family members distinguished carriers of CMV infection plus the relevant HLA type. The ex vivo response was dominated by HLA-C-restricted CMV-specific TCR beta clonotypes, which also provided the single most frequent clonotype in two of eight donors.

The sample's treatment or condition label, in plain terms: in vitro stimulation with specific CMV peptide epitopes to enrich CMV-specific T cells. The V end gives up 1 base and the J end 3 bases, leaving 5 bases in the junction not matched to a gene. The CDR1 and CDR2 encoded by the germline V gene are SGHTA and FQGNSA. The CDR3 measures 16 amino acids from cysteine to phenylalanine. CDR3 DNA only is kept here, 48 bases in frame from base 1. The sequence was collected from a human donor in good health (CMV status not recorded). Some clones in this sample may be carry-over from other donors' samples. The rearranged segments are TRBV7-2 and TRBJ2-7, with TRBD2 matching 11 junction bases. Sequences were derived from cultured CD8+ T cells from PBMCs, sampled from culture after CMV antigen stimulation. The nucleotide sequence reads TGTGCCAGCAGCTTAGTTCCTAGCGGGGGGAACTACGAGCAGTACTTC. This is translated as CASSLVPSGGNYEQYF.